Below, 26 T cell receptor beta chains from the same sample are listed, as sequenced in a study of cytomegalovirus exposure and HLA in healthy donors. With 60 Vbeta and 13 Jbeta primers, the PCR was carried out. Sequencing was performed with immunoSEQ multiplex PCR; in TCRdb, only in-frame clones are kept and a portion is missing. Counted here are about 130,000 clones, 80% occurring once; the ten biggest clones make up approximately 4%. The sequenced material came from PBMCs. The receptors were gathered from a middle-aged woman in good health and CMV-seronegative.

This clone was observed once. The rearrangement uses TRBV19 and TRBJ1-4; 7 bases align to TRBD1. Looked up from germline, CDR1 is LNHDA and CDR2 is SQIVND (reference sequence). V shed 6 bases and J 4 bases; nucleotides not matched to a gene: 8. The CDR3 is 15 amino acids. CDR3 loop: CASRHNQGVNEKLFF. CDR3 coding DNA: TGTGCCAGTAGGCATAATCAGGGGGTTAATGAAAAACTGTTTTTT. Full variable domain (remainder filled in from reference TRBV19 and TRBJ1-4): DGGITQSPKYLFRKEGQNVTLSCEQNLNHDAMYWYRQDPGQGLRLIYYSQIVNDFQKGDIAEGYSVSREKKESFPLTVTSAQKNPTAFYLCASRHNQGVNEKLFFGSGTQLSVL.

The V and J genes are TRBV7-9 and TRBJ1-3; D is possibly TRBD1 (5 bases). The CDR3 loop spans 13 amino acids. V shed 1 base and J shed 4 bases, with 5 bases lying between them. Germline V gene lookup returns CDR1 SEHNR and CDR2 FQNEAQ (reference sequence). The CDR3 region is CASSLEGGNTIYF. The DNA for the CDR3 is TGTGCCAGCAGCTTAGAGGGGGGAAACACCATATATTTT.

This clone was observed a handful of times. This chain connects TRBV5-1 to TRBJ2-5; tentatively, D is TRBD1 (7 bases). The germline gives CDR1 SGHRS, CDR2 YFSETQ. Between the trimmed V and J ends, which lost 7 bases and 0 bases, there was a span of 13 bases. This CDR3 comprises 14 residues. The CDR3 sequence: CASWGDRYQETQYF. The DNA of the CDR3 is TGCGCCAGCTGGGGGGACAGATACCAAGAGACCCAGTACTTC.

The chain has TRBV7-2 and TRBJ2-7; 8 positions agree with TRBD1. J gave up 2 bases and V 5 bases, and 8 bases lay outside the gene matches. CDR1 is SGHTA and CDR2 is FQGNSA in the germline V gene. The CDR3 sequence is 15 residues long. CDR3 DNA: TGTGCCAGCAGCCCCCAGGGGGCTTTCACCTACGAGCAGTACTTC. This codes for CASSPQGAFTYEQYF.

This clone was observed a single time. CDR3 sequence reads: CASSSSLNRDRLYEQYF. In nucleotides, the CDR3 is TGCGCCAGCAGCTCCAGCCTGAACCGGGACAGACTTTACGAGCAGTACTTC. The chain uses TRBV4-1 and TRBJ2-7, with TRBD1 identical over 7 bases. Germline values: CDR1 MGHRA, CDR2 YSYEKL. CDR3 size: 17 residues. The V and J ends lost 5 bases and 4 bases, in that order; junction bases with no gene match: 17.

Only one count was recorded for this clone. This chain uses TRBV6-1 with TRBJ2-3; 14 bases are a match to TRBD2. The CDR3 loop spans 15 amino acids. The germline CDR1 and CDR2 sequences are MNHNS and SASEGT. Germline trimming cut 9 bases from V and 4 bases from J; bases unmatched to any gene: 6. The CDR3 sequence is CASRTSGRRADTQYF. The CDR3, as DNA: TGTGCCAGTAGGACTAGCGGGAGGAGGGCAGATACGCAGTATTTT.

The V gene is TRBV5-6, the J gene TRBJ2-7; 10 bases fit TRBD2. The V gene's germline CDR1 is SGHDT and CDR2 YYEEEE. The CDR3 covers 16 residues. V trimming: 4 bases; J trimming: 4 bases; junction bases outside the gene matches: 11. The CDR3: CASSPPGGLAAYEQYF. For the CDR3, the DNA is TGTGCCAGCAGCCCTCCGGGCGGACTAGCGGCGTACGAGCAGTACTTC.

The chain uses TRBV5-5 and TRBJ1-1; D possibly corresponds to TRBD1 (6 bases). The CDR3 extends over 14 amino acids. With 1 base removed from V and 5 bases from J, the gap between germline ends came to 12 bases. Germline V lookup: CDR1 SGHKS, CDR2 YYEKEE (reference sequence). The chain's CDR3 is CASSLQGWVTEAFF. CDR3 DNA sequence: TGTGCCAGCAGCTTGCAGGGGTGGGTAACTGAAGCTTTCTTT.

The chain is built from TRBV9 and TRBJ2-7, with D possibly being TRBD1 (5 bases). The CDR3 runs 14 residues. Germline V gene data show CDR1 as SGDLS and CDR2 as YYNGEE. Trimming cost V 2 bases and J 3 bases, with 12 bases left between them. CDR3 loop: CASSVQGLGYEQYF. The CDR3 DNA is TGTGCCAGCAGCGTCCAGGGTCTAGGCTACGAGCAGTACTTC.

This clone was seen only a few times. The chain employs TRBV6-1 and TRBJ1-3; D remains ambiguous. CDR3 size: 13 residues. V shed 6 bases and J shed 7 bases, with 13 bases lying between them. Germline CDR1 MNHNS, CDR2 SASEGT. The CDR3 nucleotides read TGTGCCAGCAGCGAAAATATCCCCAACACCATATATTTT. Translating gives CASSENIPNTIYF.

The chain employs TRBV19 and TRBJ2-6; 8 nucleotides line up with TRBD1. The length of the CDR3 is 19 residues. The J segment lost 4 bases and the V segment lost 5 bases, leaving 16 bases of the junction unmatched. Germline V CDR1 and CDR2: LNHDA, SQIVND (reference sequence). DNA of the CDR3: TGTGCCAGTAGTGGGGGCGGGGCAGGGGGCTTTAGAGGGGCCAACGTCCTGACTTTC. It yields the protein CASSGGGAGGFRGANVLTF.

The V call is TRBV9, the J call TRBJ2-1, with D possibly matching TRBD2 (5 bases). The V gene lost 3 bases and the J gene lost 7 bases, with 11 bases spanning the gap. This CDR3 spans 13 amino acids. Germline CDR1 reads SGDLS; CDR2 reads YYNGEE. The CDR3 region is CASSGTLGNEQFF. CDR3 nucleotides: TGTGCCAGCAGCGGGACTTTGGGGAATGAGCAGTTCTTC.

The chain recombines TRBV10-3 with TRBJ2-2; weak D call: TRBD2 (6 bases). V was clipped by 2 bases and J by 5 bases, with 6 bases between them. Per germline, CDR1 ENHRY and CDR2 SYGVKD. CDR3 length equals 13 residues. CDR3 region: CAISEGGTGELFF. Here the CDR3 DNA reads TGTGCCATCAGTGAGGGGGGGACCGGGGAGCTGTTTTTT.

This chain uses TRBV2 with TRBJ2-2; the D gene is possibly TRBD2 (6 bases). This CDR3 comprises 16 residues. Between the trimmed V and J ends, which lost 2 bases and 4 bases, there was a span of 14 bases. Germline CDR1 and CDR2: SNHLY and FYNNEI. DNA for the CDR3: TGTGCCAGCAGTGAATATCTAGCGATGCCCACCGGGGAGCTGTTTTTT. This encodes CASSEYLAMPTGELFF.

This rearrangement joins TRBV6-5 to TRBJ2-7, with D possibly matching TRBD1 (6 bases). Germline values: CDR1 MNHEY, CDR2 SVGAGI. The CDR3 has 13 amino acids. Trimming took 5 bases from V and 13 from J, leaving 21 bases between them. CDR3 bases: TGTGCCAGCAGTCAACCTTCGAGGGACAATACTTACTTC. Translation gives CASSQPSRDNTYF.

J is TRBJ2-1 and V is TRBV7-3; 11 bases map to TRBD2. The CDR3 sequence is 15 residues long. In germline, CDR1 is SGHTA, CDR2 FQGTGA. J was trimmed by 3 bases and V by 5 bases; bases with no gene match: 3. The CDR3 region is CASSPTSGSYNEQFF. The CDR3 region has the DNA TGTGCCAGCAGCCCCACTAGCGGGAGCTACAATGAGCAGTTCTTC.

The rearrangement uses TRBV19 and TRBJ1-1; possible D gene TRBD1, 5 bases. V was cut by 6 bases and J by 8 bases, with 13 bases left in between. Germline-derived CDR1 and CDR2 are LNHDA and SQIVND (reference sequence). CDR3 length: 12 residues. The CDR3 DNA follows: TGTGCCAGTAGGAAGGTGGAGGGGGAAGCTTTCTTT. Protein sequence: CASRKVEGEAFF.

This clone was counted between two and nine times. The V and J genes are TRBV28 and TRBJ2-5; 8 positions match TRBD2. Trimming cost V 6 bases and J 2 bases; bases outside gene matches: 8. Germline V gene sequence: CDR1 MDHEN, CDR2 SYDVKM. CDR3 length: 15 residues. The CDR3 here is CASSPRTSRQETQYF. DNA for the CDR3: TGTGCCAGCAGCCCACGGACTAGCAGACAAGAGACCCAGTACTTC.

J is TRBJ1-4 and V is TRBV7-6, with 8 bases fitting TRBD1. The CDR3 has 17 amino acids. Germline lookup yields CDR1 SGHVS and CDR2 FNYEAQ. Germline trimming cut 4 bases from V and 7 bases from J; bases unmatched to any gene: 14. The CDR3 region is CASSSIRQGASFEKLFF. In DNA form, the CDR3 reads TGTGCCAGCAGCTCTATTAGGCAGGGGGCTTCTTTTGAAAAACTGTTTTTT.

CDR3: CASSLLSGGETQYF. In DNA form, the CDR3 reads TGTGCCAGCAGCTTGCTTTCAGGGGGGGAGACCCAGTACTTC. V and J are TRBV5-4 and TRBJ2-5; D perhaps matches TRBD1 (7 bases). The CDR3 contains 14 residues. V lost 1 base and J lost 5, with 12 bases in between. CDR1 and CDR2 (germline): SGHNT, YYREEE (reference sequence). Combining the CDR3 with reference TRBV5-4 and TRBJ2-5 gives the whole variable domain ETGVTQSPTHLIKTRGQQVTLRCSSQSGHNTVSWYQQALGQGPQFIFQYYREEENGRGNFPPRFSGLQFPNYSSELNVNALELDDSALYLCASSLLSGGETQYFGPGTRLLVL.

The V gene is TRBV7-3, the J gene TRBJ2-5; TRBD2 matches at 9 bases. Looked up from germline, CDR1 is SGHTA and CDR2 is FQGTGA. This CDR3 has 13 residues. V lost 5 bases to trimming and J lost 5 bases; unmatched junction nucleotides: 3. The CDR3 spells CASSAAGGETQYF. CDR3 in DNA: TGTGCCAGCAGCGCCGCGGGAGGGGAGACCCAGTACTTC.

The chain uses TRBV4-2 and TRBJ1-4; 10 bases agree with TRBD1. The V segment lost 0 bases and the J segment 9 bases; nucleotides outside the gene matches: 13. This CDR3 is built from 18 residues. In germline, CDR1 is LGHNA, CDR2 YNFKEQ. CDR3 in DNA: TGTGCCAGCAGCCAAGATCCCGGGACAGGGGACCGGACCCAAAAACTGTTTTTT. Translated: CASSQDPGTGDRTQKLFF.

Here the CDR3 DNA reads TGTGCTAGTGGTCCCGCCCCAGGGGTTGACTATGGCTACACCTTC. As protein: CASGPAPGVDYGYTF. V gene TRBV12-5 combines with J gene TRBJ1-2; D might be TRBD1 (6 bases). Germline CDR1 reads LGHNT; CDR2 reads FRNRAP. V dropped 5 bases and J dropped 3 bases, with 16 bases sitting between them. This CDR3 has 15 residues.

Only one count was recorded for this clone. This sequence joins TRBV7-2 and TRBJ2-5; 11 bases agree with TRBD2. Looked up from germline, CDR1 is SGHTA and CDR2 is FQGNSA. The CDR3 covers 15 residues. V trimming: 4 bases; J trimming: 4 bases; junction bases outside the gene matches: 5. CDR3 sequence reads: CASSSTSGSLETQYF. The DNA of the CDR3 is TGTGCCAGCAGCTCCACTAGCGGGAGCTTAGAGACCCAGTACTTC.

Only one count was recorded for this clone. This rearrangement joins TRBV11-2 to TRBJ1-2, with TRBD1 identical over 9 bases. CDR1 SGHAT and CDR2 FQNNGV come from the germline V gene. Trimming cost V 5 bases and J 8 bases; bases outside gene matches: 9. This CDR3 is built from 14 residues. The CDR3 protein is CASSPTGQGKGYTF. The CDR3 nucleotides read TGTGCCAGCAGCCCGACGGGACAGGGAAAAGGCTACACCTTC.

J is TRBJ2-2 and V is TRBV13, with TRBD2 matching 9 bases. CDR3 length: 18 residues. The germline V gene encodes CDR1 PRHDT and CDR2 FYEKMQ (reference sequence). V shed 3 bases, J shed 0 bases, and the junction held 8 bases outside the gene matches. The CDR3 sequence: CASSFFWREGPNTGELFF. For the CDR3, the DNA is TGTGCCAGCAGCTTTTTCTGGCGGGAGGGACCGAACACCGGGGAGCTGTTTTTT.